A selection of T cell receptor beta chains follows, all from one sample in a study of blood T cell repertoires in COVID-19. Sequenced by immunoSEQ multiplex PCR; TCRdb stores in-frame clones only, minus some. In the table there are roughly 29,000 clones, 55% to 75% of which are singletons. Input material: peripheral blood. These receptors were obtained from a boy between 2 and 10 years old with active or convalescent COVID-19. The CDR3 runs from the conserved cysteine through the conserved F or W. The D gene is left open where the match is weak. Expanded clones get a size class; other rows say once, few or many, or leave the size out.

d_call	v_call	j_call	clone_size	cdr3_nt	cdr3_aa
TRBD1	TRBV6-5	TRBJ1-1	-	TGTGCCAGCAGTTACTCGGGGACAGGGAGCCCTGAAGCTTTCTTT	CASSYSGTGSPEAFF
-	TRBV14	TRBJ2-7	-	TGTGCCAGCAGCCAAGATTTAAGCCCAGGGTACTCCTACGAGCAGTACTTC	CASSQDLSPGYSYEQYF
-	TRBV7-9	TRBJ2-1	once	TGTGCCAGCAGCCTACCGTGGGGGGTTCACAATGAGCAGTTCTTC	CASSLPWGVHNEQFF
TRBD1	TRBV18	TRBJ1-1	-	TGTGCCAGCTCACCAATCTTGGGACAGGGGGGAGAAGCTTTCTTT	CASSPILGQGGEAFF
-	TRBV6-5	TRBJ2-3	-	TGTGCCAGCCACTCGCCAGGGGCAGATACGCAGTATTTT	CASHSPGADTQYF
TRBD2	TRBV7-2	TRBJ2-2	-	TGTGCCAGCAGTTCGGGGGGACTAGCGGGAGGGACGGGCACCGGGGAGCTGTTTTTT	CASSSGGLAGGTGTGELFF
-	TRBV10-3	TRBJ2-7	-	TGTGCCATCAGTGAGTCGATGCGGCCCGAGCAGTACTTC	CAISESMRPEQYF
TRBD1	TRBV7-2	TRBJ1-2	-	TGTGCCAGCAGCTTAGCGGGGACAGGGGGTCTCTATGGCTACACCTTC	CASSLAGTGGLYGYTF
-	TRBV6-5	TRBJ1-1	-	TGTGCCAGCAGTTACGACAGAGGCTCTGAAGCTTTCTTT	CASSYDRGSEAFF
TRBD1	TRBV7-2	TRBJ2-7	-	TGTGCCAGCAGTTCCGGGACAGGGTTTAGCGAGCAGTACTTC	CASSSGTGFSEQYF
-	TRBV28	TRBJ1-1	once	TGTGCCAGCGAATCGGGTGAAGCTTTCTTT	CASESGEAFF
-	TRBV4-1	TRBJ1-6	-	TGCGCCAGCAGCTCAGGGATTTGGTCACCCCTCCACTTT	CASSSGIWSPLHF
TRBD2	TRBV11-1	TRBJ2-5	-	TGTGCCAGCAGCTTAGAGGGGACTAGCTTTCACTTC	CASSLEGTSFHF
-	TRBV19	TRBJ2-2	-	TGTGCCAGTAGTATAAGGGGAACCGGGGAGCTGTTTTTT	CASSIRGTGELFF
TRBD1	TRBV5-5	TRBJ2-7	-	TGTGCCAGCAGCAGGGGGATGGGACAGGGTTCCTACGAGCAGTACTTC	CASSRGMGQGSYEQYF
-	TRBV19	TRBJ2-1	-	TGTGCCAGTAGTCCCACAGGGACCAATGAGCAGTTCTTC	CASSPTGTNEQFF
TRBD1	TRBV28	TRBJ1-2	-	TGTGCCAGCAGTTCCAGTTCAAAACTCCCGGGACAGGGTACCCGCGGCTACACCTTC	CASSSSSKLPGQGTRGYTF
-	TRBV19	TRBJ1-5	-	TGTGCCAGTAGTATAGGGTCCAGGTGGGTTGATCAGCCCCAGCATTTT	CASSIGSRWVDQPQHF
TRBD2	TRBV7-8	TRBJ2-1	-	TGTGCCAGCAGCTTAGGGTTCCTAGCGGGATTACGCCCCGATGAGCAGTTCTTC	CASSLGFLAGLRPDEQFF
TRBD1	TRBV18	TRBJ2-1	once	TGTGCCAGCTCACCGGACAGGACAAGCAATGAGCAGTTCTTC	CASSPDRTSNEQFF
-	TRBV5-6	TRBJ1-1	-	TGTGCCAGCAGGTCTGTAGGGGTTGAAGCTTTCTTT	CASRSVGVEAFF
TRBD2	TRBV18	TRBJ2-1	-	TGTGCCAGCTCACCGCAACTAGCGTATGAGCAGTTCTTC	CASSPQLAYEQFF
-	TRBV19	TRBJ2-3	-	TGTGCCAGTAAGGCGGGACCTAGCACAGATACGCAGTATTTT	CASKAGPSTDTQYF
TRBD1	TRBV19	TRBJ1-1	-	TGTGCCAGTAGCCTAGCGACAGGGTCAAACACTGAAGCTTTCTTT	CASSLATGSNTEAFF